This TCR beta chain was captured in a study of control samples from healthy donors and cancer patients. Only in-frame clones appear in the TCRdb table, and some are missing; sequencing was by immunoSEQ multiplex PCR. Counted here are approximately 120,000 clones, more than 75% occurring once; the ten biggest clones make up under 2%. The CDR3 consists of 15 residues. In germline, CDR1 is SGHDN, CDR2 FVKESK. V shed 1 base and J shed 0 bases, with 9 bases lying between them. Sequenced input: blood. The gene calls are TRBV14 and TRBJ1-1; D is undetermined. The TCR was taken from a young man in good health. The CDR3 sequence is CASSQAGGMNTEAFF. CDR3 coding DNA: TGTGCCAGCAGCCAAGCAGGAGGAATGAACACTGAAGCTTTCTTT.